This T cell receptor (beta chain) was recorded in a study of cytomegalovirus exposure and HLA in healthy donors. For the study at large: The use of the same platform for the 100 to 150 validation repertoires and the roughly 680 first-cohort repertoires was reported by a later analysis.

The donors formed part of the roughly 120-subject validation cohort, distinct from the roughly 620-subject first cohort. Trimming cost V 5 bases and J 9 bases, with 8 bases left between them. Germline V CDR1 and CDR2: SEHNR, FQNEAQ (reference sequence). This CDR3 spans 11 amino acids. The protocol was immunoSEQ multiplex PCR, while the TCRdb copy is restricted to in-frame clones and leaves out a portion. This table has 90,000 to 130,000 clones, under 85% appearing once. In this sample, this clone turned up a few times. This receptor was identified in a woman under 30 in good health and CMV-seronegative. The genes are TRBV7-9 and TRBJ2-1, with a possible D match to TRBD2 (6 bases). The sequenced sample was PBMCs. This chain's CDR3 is CASSQGGEQFF. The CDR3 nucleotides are TGTGCCAGCAGCCAGGGAGGTGAGCAGTTCTTC.